This T cell receptor beta chain is from a study of cytomegalovirus exposure and HLA in healthy donors. The study's findings and limits: Most CMV-associated TCR beta chains were later found to appear HLA-restricted.

To note about this clone: The antigen is not known.

The PCR used 60 Vbeta and 13 Jbeta primers. Sequencing was performed with immunoSEQ multiplex PCR; in TCRdb, only in-frame clones are kept and a portion is missing. The sample has around 80,000 clones; 65% to 75% are singletons. The sequenced material came from PBMCs. This clonotype was obtained from a man in his forties in good health and CMV-seropositive.

DNA of the CDR3: TGTGCCGGGGACAGATACAATGAGCAGTTCTTC. Amino acid sequence: CAGDRYNEQFF. This chain joins TRBV7-9 and TRBJ2-1; TRBD1 agrees at 7 bases. J was trimmed by 4 bases and V by 11 bases; bases with no gene match: 2. The length of the CDR3 is 11 residues. Germline V gene sequence: CDR1 SEHNR, CDR2 FQNEAQ (reference sequence).